One sample yielded the 28 T cell receptor beta chains listed below, sequenced in a study of a mutant IDH1 vaccine in newly diagnosed glioma. Sequencing used immunoSEQ multiplex PCR; TCRdb keeps in-frame clones, though not all of them. The sample contains about 13,000 clones, around 77% of which appear only once. Time point of the sample: week 47, end of study. The study gave 300 ug of mutant IDH1 20-mer peptide per vaccine dose, with topical imiquimod. The antigens for these receptors are not known. Here the sequenced sample was PBMCs, taken from a glioma patient whose treatment included an IDH1 peptide vaccine. The receptors originated from a woman between 40 and 50 years old with glioma.

This clone was detected once. This chain links TRBV5-6 with TRBJ2-7, with D unclear. Germline V lookup: CDR1 SGHDT, CDR2 YYEEEE. The CDR3 consists of 15 residues. V lost 2 bases, J lost 0 bases, and 12 bases lay in between. The CDR3 coding sequence is TGTGCCAGCAGCTTTGGACGATTCAGCTCCTACGAGCAGTACTTC. The encoded protein is CASSFGRFSSYEQYF. The whole variable domain, remainder taken from reference TRBV5-6 and TRBJ2-7, is DAGVTQSPTHLIKTRGQQVTLRCSPKSGHDTVSWYQQALGQGPQFIFQYYEEEERQRGNFPDRFSGHQFPNYSSELNVNALLLGDSALYLCASSFGRFSSYEQYFGPGTRLTVT.

The CDR3 protein is CASSSAYPGNGYTF. For the CDR3, the DNA is TGTGCCAGCAGCAGCGCGTATCCAGGGAACGGCTACACCTTC. The rearrangement uses TRBV7-6 and TRBJ1-2; TRBD1 might be the D (5 bases). CDR1 and CDR2 (germline): SGHVS, FNYEAQ. CDR3 length: 14 amino acids. V was trimmed by 5 bases and J by 8 bases, leaving 18 bases between them.

This chain links TRBV7-6 with TRBJ2-3; 9 bases are a match to TRBD2. CDR1 SGHVS and CDR2 FNYEAQ come from the germline V gene. V lost 2 bases, J lost 3 bases, and 6 bases stayed unmatched. The CDR3 covers 16 residues. CDR3 in DNA: TGTGCCAGCAGCTTACGAGCGGGGGGCATGACAGATACGCAGTATTTT. Translating it yields CASSLRAGGMTDTQYF.

The chain has TRBV6-5 and TRBJ2-7, with a tentative D call TRBD2 (6 bases). The germline gives CDR1 MNHEY, CDR2 SVGAGI. The CDR3 has 14 amino acids. Trimming cost V 5 bases and J 0 bases, with 11 bases left between them. CDR3 nucleotides: TGTGCCAGCAGTATAGCGGAGAGCTCCTACGAGCAGTACTTC. Protein product: CASSIAESSYEQYF.

This chain joins TRBV10-3 and TRBJ2-1; TRBD2 matches 12 bases. The CDR3 covers 17 residues. Germline V gene sequence: CDR1 ENHRY, CDR2 SYGVKD. After removal of 2 bases from V and 7 bases from J, the junction contained 9 bases not matched to a gene. CDR3 region: CAISETPTSGSLNEQFF. CDR3 in DNA: TGTGCCATCAGTGAGACCCCGACTAGCGGGAGTCTTAATGAGCAGTTCTTC.

V and J are TRBV27 and TRBJ2-7; 9 nucleotides line up with TRBD1. The germline V gene encodes CDR1 MNHEY and CDR2 SMNVEV (reference sequence). CDR3 length: 15 residues. The V segment lost 0 bases and the J segment 2 bases; nucleotides outside the gene matches: 2. The CDR3 loop reads CASSLSGQGTYEQYF. Written as DNA, the CDR3 is TGTGCCAGCAGTTTATCGGGACAGGGAACCTACGAGCAGTACTTC.

The V gene is TRBV7-2, the J gene TRBJ2-5; unclear D gene. CDR1 and CDR2 from the germline V gene are SGHTA and FQGNSA. The V end lost 5 bases, the J end lost 6 bases, and 13 bases lay between the germline ends. The CDR3 is 13 amino acids. The CDR3 DNA reads TGTGCCAGCAGCCTGGGCCTGGTGAAGACCCAGTACTTC. The encoded protein is CASSLGLVKTQYF.

The J gene is TRBJ2-2, the V gene TRBV30, with D unclear. V shed 0 bases and J shed 3 bases, with 8 bases lying between them. The CDR3 consists of 14 residues. Germline CDR1 GTSNPN, CDR2 SVGIG (reference sequence). CDR3 region: CAWSVRADTGELFF. CDR3 sequence (DNA): TGTGCCTGGAGTGTACGTGCAGACACCGGGGAGCTGTTTTTT.

The CDR3 sequence is CASGRRAEGSEQYF. Written as DNA, the CDR3 is TGTGCCAGCGGAAGGAGGGCCGAGGGGAGCGAGCAGTACTTC. The V and J genes are TRBV27 and TRBJ2-7; a possible D gene is TRBD2 (6 bases). The CDR3 length is 14 residues. CDR1 is MNHEY and CDR2 is SMNVEV in the germline V gene (reference sequence). Between the trimmed V and J ends, which lost 8 bases and 6 bases, there was a span of 20 bases.

The gene calls are TRBV7-9 and TRBJ2-3; 8 bases agree with TRBD2. V lost 5 bases to trimming and J lost 2 bases; unmatched junction nucleotides: 9. Germline CDR1 reads SEHNR; CDR2 reads FQNEAQ (reference sequence). The CDR3 is 16 residues long. The CDR3 sequence: CASSQTRGGVTDTQYF. Here the CDR3 DNA reads TGTGCCAGCAGCCAAACACGGGGGGGCGTCACAGATACGCAGTATTTT.

This chain links TRBV2 with TRBJ2-1; tentatively, D is TRBD1 or TRBD2 (5 bases each). Trimming left V 10 bases short and J 9 bases short, with 22 bases between. CDR3 length: 14 amino acids. Germline V gene data show CDR1 as SNHLY and CDR2 as FYNNEI. This CDR3 is CATYPGPDGGEQFF. CDR3 sequence (DNA): TGTGCCACCTACCCGGGGCCCGATGGCGGTGAGCAGTTCTTC. The entire variable domain, with the rest obtained from reference TRBV2 and TRBJ2-1, is as follows: EPEVTQTPSHQVTQMGQEVILRCVPISNHLYFYWYRQILGQKVEFLVSFYNNEISEKSEIFDDQFSVERPDGSNFTLKIRSTKLEDSAMYFCATYPGPDGGEQFFGPGTRLTVL.

The chain has TRBV5-8 and TRBJ1-4; tentatively, D is TRBD1 (5 bases). Trimming took off 0 bases at V and 7 bases at J, with 22 bases between the two ends. Germline V lookup: CDR1 SGHTS, CDR2 YDEGEE. The CDR3 runs to 18 residues. The CDR3 DNA is TGTGCCAGCAGCTTGGGACCGGGCCGGGGCCAGAGGGTTGAAAAACTGTTTTTT. Residues: CASSLGPGRGQRVEKLFF.

The J gene is TRBJ1-6, the V gene TRBV4-1; D gene unclear. In germline, CDR1 is MGHRA, CDR2 YSYEKL. V lost 4 bases, J lost 0 bases, and 7 bases lay in between. The CDR3 spans 15 residues. CDR3 amino acids: CASSPQSSYNSPLHF. The CDR3 DNA follows: TGCGCCAGCAGCCCACAGAGCTCCTATAATTCACCCCTCCACTTT.

The chain recombines TRBV28 with TRBJ1-6; D ambiguous. The V end lost 1 base, the J end lost 7 bases, and 8 bases lay between the germline ends. CDR1 is MDHEN and CDR2 is SYDVKM in the germline V gene. The CDR3 has 14 residues. The chain's CDR3 is CASSLLKWNSPLHF. DNA of the CDR3: TGTGCCAGCAGTTTATTGAAGTGGAATTCACCCCTCCACTTT.

The V and J genes are TRBV7-2 and TRBJ1-2; D possibly corresponds to TRBD1 (5 bases). In germline, CDR1 is SGHTA, CDR2 FQGNSA. The V end was cut by 6 bases, the J end by 0 bases, with 11 bases between. The CDR3 totals 14 residues. In nucleotides, the CDR3 is TGTGCCAGCAGAGTCCCAGGGACTAACTATGGCTACACCTTC. Encoded protein: CASRVPGTNYGYTF.

This clone was seen more than once but under ten times. This chain joins TRBV28 and TRBJ1-5, with D perhaps TRBD1 (5 bases). Trimming shortened V by 6 bases and J by 0 bases, and 12 bases separated the two germline ends. This CDR3 has 15 amino acids. The V gene's germline CDR1 is MDHEN and CDR2 SYDVKM. CDR3 nucleotides: TGTGCCAGCAGACGAGGCGGGGGTAGCAATCAGCCCCAGCATTTT. Its protein product is CASRRGGGSNQPQHF. Together with reference TRBV28 and TRBJ1-5, the CDR3 gives the full variable domain: DVKVTQSSRYLVKRTGEKVFLECVQDMDHENMFWYRQDPGLGLRLIYFSYDVKMKEKGDIPEGYSVSREKKERFSLILESASTNQTSMYLCASRRGGGSNQPQHFGDGTRLSIL.

This clone turned up a few times. V usage is TRBV11-3 and J usage is TRBJ2-5, with TRBD2 as a possible D gene (6 bases). Germline CDR1 SGHNT, CDR2 YENEEA. V lost 5 bases and J lost 9, with 16 bases in between. The CDR3 has 13 amino acids. In DNA, the CDR3 is TGTGCCAGCAGCCGGGACTCGAGAGGGGCCCAGTACTTC. This codes for CASSRDSRGAQYF.

The V gene is TRBV9, the J gene TRBJ2-1, with 8 positions matching TRBD2. This CDR3 contains 15 residues. CDR1 is SGDLS and CDR2 is YYNGEE in the germline V gene. Losses at the gene ends were 0 bases for V and 7 bases for J; bases not matched to a gene: 6. The CDR3 is CASSVGPGGANEQFF. In nucleotides, the CDR3 is TGTGCCAGCAGCGTAGGCCCCGGGGGGGCAAATGAGCAGTTCTTC.

In this sample, this clone turned up a few times. The rearrangement links TRBV7-3 to TRBJ1-2; TRBD1 is a possible D gene (5 bases). CDR3 length: 14 residues. Germline CDR1 SGHTA, CDR2 FQGTGA. The V end was cut by 1 base, the J end by 3 bases, with 9 bases between. This chain's CDR3 is CASSLNGGDYGYTF. The CDR3 nucleotides are TGTGCCAGCAGCTTAAACGGGGGGGACTATGGCTACACCTTC.

The V gene is TRBV5-1, the J gene TRBJ2-7, with no clear D. CDR1 and CDR2 (germline): SGHRS, YFSETQ. The CDR3 sequence is 12 residues long. V lost 3 bases to trimming and J lost 2 bases, with 6 bases between them. The CDR3 spells CASSSVAYEQYF. DNA of the CDR3: TGCGCCAGCAGCTCAGTCGCCTACGAGCAGTACTTC.

This clone has more than one count but fewer than ten. This chain uses TRBV18 with TRBJ1-1; D unclear. The CDR3 consists of 13 residues. V was trimmed by 3 bases and J by 8 bases, leaving 13 bases between them. CDR1 is KGHSH, CDR2 LQKENI, per germline. The CDR3 DNA follows: TGTGCCAGCTCACCGTCCGACACGAGAGAAGCTTTCTTT. Translating it yields CASSPSDTREAFF.

V gene TRBV7-2 combines with J gene TRBJ2-7; 8 nucleotides match TRBD1. Germline CDR1 is SGHTA and CDR2 is FQGNSA. Trimming at V came to 0 bases and at J to 7 bases, leaving 5 bases not matched to a gene. The CDR3 is 14 residues long. The CDR3 sequence is CASSLAQGAGEQYF. The DNA for the CDR3 is TGTGCCAGCAGCTTAGCGCAGGGGGCGGGGGAGCAGTACTTC.

The rearrangement uses TRBV7-2 and TRBJ2-7, with 8 bases fitting TRBD2. The CDR3 consists of 15 residues. The V and J ends lost 2 bases and 1 base, in that order; junction bases with no gene match: 4. Germline V gene lookup returns CDR1 SGHTA and CDR2 FQGNSA. This chain's CDR3 is CASSLSSGSSYEQYF. The CDR3 nucleotides are TGTGCCAGCAGCTTAAGCAGCGGGAGTTCCTACGAGCAGTACTTC.

This clone was seen a few times. The chain is built from TRBV5-4 and TRBJ2-2, with 10 bases that match TRBD1. Germline lookup yields CDR1 SGHNT and CDR2 YYREEE (reference sequence). Losses at the gene ends were 1 base for V and 0 bases for J; bases not matched to a gene: 12. The CDR3 sequence is 20 residues long. This CDR3 reads CASSLPRTGGLNANTGELFF. CDR3 coding DNA: TGTGCCAGCAGCTTGCCCAGGACAGGGGGGCTAAACGCGAACACCGGGGAGCTGTTTTTT.

This chain connects TRBV2 to TRBJ2-2; D gene ambiguous. Germline V gene lookup returns CDR1 SNHLY and CDR2 FYNNEI. V lost 7 bases to trimming and J lost 1 base, with 7 bases between them. The CDR3 is made up of 13 amino acids. Here the CDR3 reads CASTWMNTGELFF. Here the CDR3 DNA reads TGTGCCAGCACTTGGATGAACACCGGGGAGCTGTTTTTT. The complete variable domain, with remaining parts taken from reference TRBV2 and TRBJ2-2, reads EPEVTQTPSHQVTQMGQEVILRCVPISNHLYFYWYRQILGQKVEFLVSFYNNEISEKSEIFDDQFSVERPDGSNFTLKIRSTKLEDSAMYFCASTWMNTGELFFGEGSRLTVL.

The CDR3 DNA reads as TGTGCCAGCAGTGAATACCGGAACTACGAGCAGTACTTC. Translating it yields CASSEYRNYEQYF. This chain joins TRBV25-1 and TRBJ2-7; D gene uncertain. Germline assignment: CDR1 MGHDK and CDR2 SYGVNS. The ends were cut back, 0 bases at V and 3 bases at J, with 6 bases in the middle. The CDR3 consists of 13 residues.

The genes are TRBV4-1 and TRBJ2-2, with 7 nucleotides matching TRBD1. The CDR3 extends over 15 amino acids. In germline, CDR1 is MGHRA, CDR2 YSYEKL. With 4 bases clipped from V and 3 bases from J, the junction kept 5 bases outside the gene matches. The CDR3 here is CASSLRTGYTGELFF. The DNA for the CDR3 is TGCGCCAGCAGCCTCCGGACAGGTTACACCGGGGAGCTGTTTTTT.

CDR3 in amino acids: CASSLQGKAETQYF. The CDR3 bases are TGTGCCAGCAGTTTACAGGGGAAGGCGGAGACCCAGTACTTC. V gene TRBV7-2 combines with J gene TRBJ2-5; 7 positions match TRBD1. Germline-derived CDR1 and CDR2 are SGHTA and FQGNSA. The CDR3 covers 14 residues. J lost 5 bases, V lost 6 bases, and 9 bases had no gene match.